Each of the 24 T cell receptor beta chains below was sequenced from the same sample in a study of blood T cell repertoires in COVID-19 (dated by TCRdb to 2018 to 2020). The library was generated by the immunoSEQ multiplex PCR assay. The source is immuneACCESS, and TCRdb retained only in-frame sequences with V and J called. Part of the clones is not carried over; for the studies checked, unresolved V genes explain less than half of this, and the remainder is unexplained. This sample is represented by roughly 340,000 clones; more than 75% of them were singletons. Jointly, the top ten make up under 3.5% of the sample. Material for sequencing was peripheral blood. The receptors originated from a woman aged 18-29 years who had recovered from COVID-19.

The chain employs TRBV7-9 and TRBJ1-2; D unclear. CDR1 is SEHNR, CDR2 FQNEAQ, per germline (reference sequence). Trimming removed 4 bases from V and 2 bases from J, with 14 bases in between. The CDR3 is 15 amino acids. In DNA, the CDR3 is TGTGCCAGCAGCTCGGACCCTGCGGGCAACTATGGCTACACCTTC. Its protein product is CASSSDPAGNYGYTF.

The rearrangement joins TRBV4-3 to TRBJ2-1; 11 bases are a match to TRBD2. Germline trimming cut 4 bases from V and 6 bases from J; bases unmatched to any gene: 11. Germline V lookup: CDR1 LGHNA, CDR2 YSLEER. This CDR3 is built from 17 residues. The CDR3 DNA is TGCGCCAGCAGCCGCATAGCGGGGGGGGCCGGGGGCAATGAGCAGTTCTTC. It is translated as CASSRIAGGAGGNEQFF.

The gene calls are TRBV3-1 (or the pseudogene TRBV3-2) and TRBJ1-1; maybe TRBD1 (6 bases). V lost 2 bases and J 3 bases, leaving 10 bases between the germline ends. CDR1 and CDR2 from the germline V gene are LGHDT and YNNKEL (reference sequence). This CDR3 is 14 amino acids long. CDR3 sequence reads: CASSQRGGDTEAFF. CDR3 sequence (DNA): TGTGCCAGCAGCCAAAGGGGGGGGGACACTGAAGCTTTCTTT.

This rearrangement joins TRBV6-6 to TRBJ2-1; 9 bases map to TRBD1. V was pared by 7 bases and J by 4 bases, with 11 bases of the junction left unmatched. CDR1 and CDR2 (germline): MNHNY, SVGAGI (reference sequence). There are 16 residues in the CDR3. CDR3 nucleotide sequence: TGTGCCAGCACCTACCGCGGGGACAGGGTGTACAATGAGCAGTTCTTC. This sequence encodes CASTYRGDRVYNEQFF.

The table lists this clone with a count of one. The V and J genes are TRBV7-2 and TRBJ2-3; 8 bases are shared with TRBD1. Germline V gives CDR1 SGHTA, CDR2 FQGNSA. Trimming at V came to 6 bases and at J to 0 bases, leaving 11 bases not matched to a gene. This CDR3 comprises 17 residues. CDR3 sequence: CASRRGTGVTSTDTQYF. In DNA form, the CDR3 reads TGTGCCAGCAGACGAGGGACAGGCGTCACTAGCACAGATACGCAGTATTTT.

The chain recombines TRBV19 with TRBJ1-6; D possibly corresponds to TRBD1 (5 bases). CDR1 LNHDA and CDR2 SQIVND come from the germline V gene (reference sequence). The CDR3 is made up of 16 amino acids. Trimming pared 5 bases from V and 2 bases from J, leaving 13 bases between. The CDR3 region is CASSFLRRAYNSPLHF. CDR3 sequence (DNA): TGTGCCAGTAGTTTCCTTCGCAGGGCCTATAATTCACCCCTCCACTTT.

This chain uses TRBV5-4 with TRBJ2-2, with 10 positions matching TRBD2. Germline values: CDR1 SGHNT, CDR2 YYREEE (reference sequence). The CDR3 loop spans 16 amino acids. J was trimmed by 2 bases and V by 0 bases; bases with no gene match: 1. CDR3 in DNA: TGTGCCAGCAGCTTGGGGACTAGCGGAAACACCGGGGAGCTGTTTTTT. Its protein is CASSLGTSGNTGELFF. Full variable domain (rest looked up from reference TRBV5-4 and TRBJ2-2): ETGVTQSPTHLIKTRGQQVTLRCSSQSGHNTVSWYQQALGQGPQFIFQYYREEENGRGNFPPRFSGLQFPNYSSELNVNALELDDSALYLCASSLGTSGNTGELFFGEGSRLTVL.

The chain joins TRBV12-3 or TRBV12-4 to TRBJ1-2; the D gene is possibly TRBD1 (6 bases). Trimming took 6 bases from V and 3 from J, leaving 11 bases between them. The CDR3 length is 13 residues. The CDR3 here is CASSQQGHYGYTF. Here the CDR3 DNA reads TGTGCCAGCAGCCAACAGGGCCACTATGGCTACACCTTC.

This rearrangement joins TRBV5-4 to TRBJ2-3; 10 positions agree with TRBD2. V shed 1 base and J 5 bases; nucleotides not matched to a gene: 4. Germline-derived CDR1 and CDR2 are SGHNT and YYREEE (reference sequence). The CDR3 is made up of 15 amino acids. Here the CDR3 DNA reads TGTGCCAGCAGCTTGTGGACTAGCGGTAAAGATACGCAGTATTTT. Its translation: CASSLWTSGKDTQYF.

This clone was picked up one time. Other DNA sequences in the sample encode the same CDR3. V and J are TRBV11-3 and TRBJ2-3; TRBD2 aligns across 10 bases. This CDR3 is built from 15 residues. Germline CDR1 is SGHNT and CDR2 is YENEEA. V lost 4 bases and J lost 3; bases outside the gene matches: 4. The CDR3 nucleotides read TGTGCCAGCAGCTCACTAGCGGGATCGACAGATACGCAGTATTTT. Its protein product is CASSSLAGSTDTQYF.

A word on this clone: The sample contains more than one DNA sequence encoding this CDR3. The chain recombines TRBV24-1 with TRBJ1-2; D not resolved. Germline CDR1 and CDR2: KGHDR and SFDVKD. Trimming stripped 0 bases from V and 4 bases from J, with 5 bases between. This CDR3 is 13 amino acids long. This CDR3 is CATSDLRGYGYTF. DNA for the CDR3: TGTGCCACCAGTGATTTGCGGGGCTATGGCTACACCTTC.

CDR3: CASSLVRGKGTEAFF. The DNA for the CDR3 is TGTGCCAGCAGCTTAGTACGGGGGAAGGGGACTGAAGCTTTCTTT. V is TRBV7-2 and J is TRBJ1-1, with D tentatively TRBD1 (5 bases). The germline V gene encodes CDR1 SGHTA and CDR2 FQGNSA. The germline V and J ends were trimmed by 1 base and 5 bases, with 14 bases remaining between them. This CDR3 has 15 residues. Based on the CDR3 plus reference TRBV7-2 and TRBJ1-1, the full variable domain is GAGVSQSPSNKVTEKGKDVELRCDPISGHTALYWYRQSLGQGLEFLIYFQGNSAPDKSGLPSDRFSAERTGGSVSTLTIQRTQQEDSAVYLCASSLVRGKGTEAFFGQGTRLTVV.

Concerning this clone itself: The sample holds other DNA sequences that translate to the same CDR3. The CDR3 region is CASSVGTSGYTDTQYF. DNA for the CDR3: TGTGCCAGCAGCGTCGGGACTAGCGGTTACACAGATACGCAGTATTTT. The chain links TRBV9 to TRBJ2-3, with TRBD2 identical over 11 bases. The germline V gene encodes CDR1 SGDLS and CDR2 YYNGEE. This CDR3 is built from 16 residues. J was trimmed by 2 bases and V by 2 bases; bases with no gene match: 4.

This rearrangement joins TRBV6-2 or TRBV6-3 to TRBJ2-7, with 13 bases fitting TRBD2. With 5 bases clipped from V and 6 bases from J, the junction kept 1 base outside the gene matches. Germline V gene lookup returns CDR1 MNHEY and CDR2 SVGEGT. This CDR3 comprises 13 residues. CDR3 sequence reads: CASSRTSGSEQYV. CDR3 bases: TGTGCCAGCAGTCGGACTAGCGGGAGCGAGCAGTACGTC.

The V gene is TRBV19, the J gene TRBJ1-2; no reliable D call. V shed 3 bases and J shed 4 bases, with 12 bases lying between them. The CDR3 has 14 amino acids. CDR1 is LNHDA and CDR2 is SQIVND in the germline V gene (reference sequence). CDR3 amino acids: CASSIRLEGYGYTF. CDR3 nucleotide sequence: TGTGCCAGTAGTATCCGCCTCGAGGGCTATGGCTACACCTTC. Using reference TRBV19 and TRBJ1-2 for the parts outside the CDR3, the full variable domain is DGGITQSPKYLFRKEGQNVTLSCEQNLNHDAMYWYRQDPGQGLRLIYYSQIVNDFQKGDIAEGYSVSREKKESFPLTVTSAQKNPTAFYLCASSIRLEGYGYTFGSGTRLTVV.

The V call is TRBV29-1, the J call TRBJ2-1; 13 bases map to TRBD2. The J segment lost 6 bases and the V segment lost 6 bases, leaving 8 bases of the junction unmatched. The CDR3 spans 15 residues. The germline gives CDR1 SQVTM, CDR2 ANQGSEA. CDR3 in DNA: TGCAGCGTCTGGGGACTAGCGGGATCGGTCAATGAGCAGTTCTTC. This codes for CSVWGLAGSVNEQFF.

The chain links TRBV27 to TRBJ1-1; D might be TRBD1 (6 bases). The germline V and J ends were trimmed by 10 bases and 5 bases, with 26 bases remaining between them. Germline V gives CDR1 MNHEY, CDR2 SMNVEV (reference sequence). The length of the CDR3 is 16 residues. CDR3 sequence: CATYLVGDFRGTEAFF. CDR3 DNA sequence: TGTGCCACCTACCTGGTCGGGGATTTTAGGGGGACTGAAGCTTTCTTT.

This chain links TRBV4-3 with TRBJ2-1, with 10 nucleotides matching TRBD2. V shed 2 bases, J shed 0 bases, and the junction held 4 bases outside the gene matches. Germline values: CDR1 LGHNA, CDR2 YSLEER. The CDR3 spans 17 residues. CDR3 sequence (DNA): TGCGCCAGCAGCCAAAGGGGGACTAGCGACTCCTACAATGAGCAGTTCTTC. Amino acid sequence: CASSQRGTSDSYNEQFF.

V usage is TRBV20-1 and J usage is TRBJ1-4; 8 nucleotides match TRBD1. The CDR3 spans 11 residues. Trimming removed 5 bases from V and 7 bases from J; junction bases left unmatched: 0. CDR1 DFQATT and CDR2 SNEGSKA come from the germline V gene (reference sequence). The CDR3 spells CSAGQGEKLFF. The CDR3 DNA is TGCAGTGCTGGACAGGGTGAAAAACTGTTTTTT.

The genes are TRBV11-3 and TRBJ2-3, with D unclear. The CDR3 length is 12 residues. In germline, CDR1 is SGHNT, CDR2 YENEEA. V was clipped by 1 base and J by 6 bases, with 5 bases between them. This CDR3 is CASSLVEDTQYF. The CDR3 DNA sequence: TGTGCCAGCAGCTTAGTTGAGGATACGCAGTATTTT.

The CDR3 reads CASSYSPGLYGYTF. In nucleotides, the CDR3 is TGTGCCAGCAGTTACTCCCCGGGTCTCTATGGCTACACCTTC. J is TRBJ1-2 and V is TRBV6-5; D call uncertain. Between the trimmed V and J ends, which lost 0 bases and 4 bases, there was a span of 9 bases. Germline CDR1 and CDR2: MNHEY and SVGAGI. The length of the CDR3 is 14 residues.

The chain couples TRBV4-1 to TRBJ2-1; 10 bases fit TRBD2. V lost 4 bases to trimming and J lost 7 bases; unmatched junction nucleotides: 7. Germline CDR1 reads MGHRA; CDR2 reads YSYEKL. The CDR3 extends over 15 amino acids. Written as DNA, the CDR3 is TGCGCCAGCAGCCCTCTAGCGGGAGTTAGTAATGAGCAGTTCTTC. This translates into CASSPLAGVSNEQFF.

The chain carries TRBV6-5 and TRBJ1-2; D not certain. The CDR3 contains 14 residues. The germline gives CDR1 MNHEY, CDR2 SVGAGI. V was trimmed by 5 bases and J by 7 bases, leaving 17 bases between them. The chain's CDR3 is CASSNDRVGGGYTF. CDR3 DNA: TGTGCCAGCAGTAACGACCGAGTCGGCGGTGGCTACACCTTC.

V is TRBV10-3 and J is TRBJ2-1, with 8 bases that match TRBD2. Germline trimming cut 6 bases from V and 6 bases from J; bases unmatched to any gene: 4. This CDR3 is built from 13 residues. CDR1 and CDR2 (germline): ENHRY, SYGVKD. The CDR3 loop reads CAIRAGAPNEQFF. Written as DNA, the CDR3 is TGTGCCATCAGAGCGGGAGCACCCAATGAGCAGTTCTTC.